This T cell receptor beta chain originates from a study of OX40 agonist ivuxolimab in advanced cancers. Study at large: The dose of intravenous ivuxolimab that patients received every 2 weeks ranged from 0.01 to 10 mg/kg. Partial responses were achieved by three patients: one hepatocellular carcinoma, two cutaneous melanoma.

This clone was detected once. Germline lookup yields CDR1 SGHDT and CDR2 YYEEEE. With V trimmed by 0 bases and J by 7 bases, 5 bases remained unmatched. CDR3 length: 15 residues. Patients had blood sampled at baseline and again on cycle 4 day 1 and cycle 7 day 1. The method was immunoSEQ multiplex PCR; TCRdb's version includes in-frame clones alone and lacks a portion of them. The repertoire includes 40,000 to 60,000 clones, approximately 81% of them detected once, and about 5.8% sits in the top ten. This clonotype was obtained from an adult with an advanced solid tumor such as melanoma, head and neck, liver or kidney cancer. The sample consisted of CD4+ or CD8+ T cells sorted from blood, taken in a trial of the OX40 agonist ivuxolimab. The chain recombines TRBV5-6 with TRBJ2-1; TRBD1 matches at 9 bases. CDR3: CASSLDRGLINEQFF. In DNA, the CDR3 is TGTGCCAGCAGCTTGGACAGGGGGCTAATTAATGAGCAGTTCTTC. Supplemented by reference TRBV5-6 and TRBJ2-1, the full variable domain reads DAGVTQSPTHLIKTRGQQVTLRCSPKSGHDTVSWYQQALGQGPQFIFQYYEEEERQRGNFPDRFSGHQFPNYSSELNVNALLLGDSALYLCASSLDRGLINEQFFGPGTRLTVL.